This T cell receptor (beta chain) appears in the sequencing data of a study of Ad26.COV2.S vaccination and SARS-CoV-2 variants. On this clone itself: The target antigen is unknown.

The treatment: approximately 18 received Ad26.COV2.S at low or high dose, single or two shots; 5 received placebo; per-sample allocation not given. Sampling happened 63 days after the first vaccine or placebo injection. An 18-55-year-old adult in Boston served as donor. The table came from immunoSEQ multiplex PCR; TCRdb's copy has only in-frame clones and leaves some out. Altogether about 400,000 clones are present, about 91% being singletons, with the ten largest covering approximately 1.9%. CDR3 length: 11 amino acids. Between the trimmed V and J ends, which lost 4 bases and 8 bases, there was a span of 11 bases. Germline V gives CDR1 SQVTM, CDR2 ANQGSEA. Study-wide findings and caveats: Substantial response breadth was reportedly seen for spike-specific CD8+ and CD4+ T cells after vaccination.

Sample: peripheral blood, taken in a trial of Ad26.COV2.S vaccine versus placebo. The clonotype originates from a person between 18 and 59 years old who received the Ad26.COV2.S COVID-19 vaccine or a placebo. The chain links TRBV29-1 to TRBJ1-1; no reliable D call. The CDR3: CSVARGSEAFF. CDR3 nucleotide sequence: TGCAGCGTTGCGCGGGGTAGCGAAGCTTTCTTT.